The 9 T cell receptor beta chains presented below share a single source sample, sequenced in a study of blood T cells in healthy people across ages. PCR was performed a second time for about 7 to 11 cycles using a sample-barcoded 5' primer and a J-beta primer mix. TCRdb used MiXCR to reprocess the 5' RACE reads, holding one entry per CDR3 protein. Found here are about 1.6 million distinct CDR3 sequences, around 36% of them singletons; the top ten hold approximately 11%. Sequenced: blood. These receptors all stem from a woman aged 25 to 39 in good health.

The V and J genes are TRBV12-3 or TRBV12-4 and TRBJ2-7; D may correspond to TRBD1 or TRBD2 (5 bases each). Trimming shortened V by 2 bases and J by 2 bases, and 13 bases separated the two germline ends. CDR3 length equals 15 residues. CDR3 sequence reads: CASSLSAGRTYEQYF. The DNA for the CDR3 is TGTGCCAGCAGTTTATCGGCAGGGAGAACCTACGAGCAGTACTTC.

The table lists this clonotype with a few counts. The chain couples TRBV3-1 to TRBJ1-1, with D possibly TRBD1 on 6 matching bases. The V end was cut by 4 bases, the J end by 2 bases, with 8 bases between. The germline CDR1 and CDR2 sequences are LGHDT and YNNKEL (reference sequence). CDR3 size: 13 residues. The CDR3 DNA sequence: TGTGCCAGCAGCCCGGGACATAACACTGAAGCTTTCTTT. This codes for CASSPGHNTEAFF.

The table lists this clonotype with a few counts. J is TRBJ2-3 and V is TRBV28; no firm D call. This CDR3 is 12 amino acids long. The V end lost 5 bases, the J end lost 7 bases, and 10 bases lay between the germline ends. From germline, CDR1 is MDHEN and CDR2 SYDVKM. This CDR3 is CASSTLGNTQYF. In nucleotides, the CDR3 is TGTGCCAGCAGTACCTTGGGTAATACGCAGTATTTT.

CDR3 DNA sequence: TGTGCCATCAGCCCTGGGCAAGGGATTAATGAAAAACTGTTTTTT. Translation gives CAISPGQGINEKLFF. The chain combines TRBV10-3 with TRBJ1-4; D gene ambiguous. The germline CDR1 and CDR2 sequences are ENHRY and SYGVKD. Trimming removed 6 bases at V and 4 bases at J, with 15 bases between. The CDR3 spans 15 residues.

This clonotype was recorded at least ten times. V is TRBV4-1 and J is TRBJ2-7; no firm D call. CDR1 is MGHRA, CDR2 YSYEKL, per germline. This CDR3 has 13 residues. The ends were cut back, 5 bases at V and 3 bases at J, with 11 bases in the middle. CDR3 sequence reads: CASSSRPIYEQYF. The CDR3 DNA is TGCGCCAGCAGCAGCCGACCGATCTACGAGCAGTACTTC.

The chain employs TRBV20-1 and TRBJ2-2; D ambiguous. The length of the CDR3 is 13 residues. Trimming cost V 3 bases and J 0 bases, with 5 bases left between them. Germline V gene data show CDR1 as DFQATT and CDR2 as SNEGSKA (reference sequence). CDR3 in DNA: TGCAGTGCTAGCTGGTCGAACACCGGGGAGCTGTTTTTT. As protein: CSASWSNTGELFF.

The chain has TRBV11-2 and TRBJ2-7; TRBD2 matches at 9 bases. The germline CDR1 and CDR2 sequences are SGHAT and FQNNGV. This CDR3 has 15 residues. The V gene end was trimmed by 2 bases and the J gene end by 6 bases; junction bases not matched to a gene: 8. DNA for the CDR3: TGTGCCAGCAGCTTAACTAGCGGGCTCGCGGGCGAGCAGTACTTC. It specifies CASSLTSGLAGEQYF.

This clonotype was counted a few times. The chain carries TRBV7-2 and TRBJ2-7; a weak D match, TRBD2 (5 bases). The CDR3 has 16 amino acids. Trimming pared 1 base from V and 4 bases from J, leaving 17 bases between. Germline V gene lookup returns CDR1 SGHTA and CDR2 FQGNSA. CDR3 nucleotides: TGTGCCAGCAGCTTAGTTATAGCGCGTGGGGATTACGAGCAGTACTTC. This gives the protein CASSLVIARGDYEQYF.

As to this clonotype: A read error may account for a junction end that differs from germline. The rearrangement uses TRBV15 and TRBJ2-7; D gene ambiguous. Germline V gene sequence: CDR1 LNHNV, CDR2 YYDKDF (reference sequence). The CDR3 extends over 11 amino acids. The CDR3 nucleotides are TGTGTCACCAGCAGCCCCCGAGAGCAGTACTTC. Its translation: CVTSSPREQYF.